These 32 T cell receptor beta chains share one sample of origin, sequenced in a study of cytomegalovirus exposure and HLA in healthy donors. Libraries were prepared by immunoSEQ multiplex PCR; TCRdb keeps only in-frame clonotypes and omits some of them. The sample lists 90,000 or so clones; roughly 85% were seen once. Sequenced material: PBMCs. The receptors derive from a man between 18 and 35 years old in good health and CMV-seropositive.

V usage is TRBV27 and J usage is TRBJ2-3, with TRBD1 identical over 10 bases. CDR3 length: 13 amino acids. Germline-derived CDR1 and CDR2 are MNHEY and SMNVEV (reference sequence). With V trimmed by 6 bases and J by 3 bases, 0 bases remained unmatched. CDR3 DNA sequence: TGTGCCAGCAGGGGACAGGGGACAGATACGCAGTATTTT. This codes for CASRGQGTDTQYF.

This chain connects TRBV9 to TRBJ2-1; 14 nucleotides align to TRBD2. Germline CDR1 reads SGDLS; CDR2 reads YYNGEE. V shed 2 bases and J 5 bases; nucleotides not matched to a gene: 9. CDR3 length: 18 amino acids. In DNA form, the CDR3 reads TGTGCCAGCAGCGTCTCCGGGACTAGCGGGAGAGGTGACAATGAGCAGTTCTTC. Translation gives CASSVSGTSGRGDNEQFF.

The chain uses TRBV11-2 and TRBJ1-2, with 8 bases matching TRBD1. This CDR3 has 14 residues. The ends lost 2 bases at V and 6 bases at J; junction bases unmatched: 5. Germline V CDR1 and CDR2: SGHAT, FQNNGV. DNA of the CDR3: TGTGCCAGCAGCTTATGGACAGGGTTCGATGGCTACACCTTC. Amino acid sequence: CASSLWTGFDGYTF. The full variable domain, in which reference TRBV11-2 and TRBJ1-2 provide the parts outside the CDR3, is EAGVAQSPRYKIIEKRQSVAFWCNPISGHATLYWYQQILGQGPKLLIQFQNNGVVDDSQLPKDRFSAERLKGVDSTLKIQPAKLEDSAVYLCASSLWTGFDGYTFGSGTRLTVV.

The rearrangement uses TRBV4-1 and TRBJ2-3; D unresolved. The CDR3 covers 15 residues. Germline V gives CDR1 MGHRA, CDR2 YSYEKL. V lost 1 base and J lost 6, with 14 bases in between. CDR3 loop: CASSQGINQADTQYF. DNA for the CDR3: TGCGCCAGCAGCCAAGGAATTAACCAAGCCGATACGCAGTATTTT.

V is TRBV5-1 and J is TRBJ2-1; 11 nucleotides match TRBD2. Trimming took 3 bases from V and 6 from J; bases not matched to a gene: 2. Germline-derived CDR1 and CDR2 are SGHRS and YFSETQ. This CDR3 region has 14 residues. The CDR3 DNA reads as TGCGCCAGCAGCTCCGGGACTAGCGGCAATGAGCAGTTCTTC. Translation: CASSSGTSGNEQFF.

The chain links TRBV6-1 to TRBJ2-3, with 9 bases matching TRBD2. V shed 5 bases and J 6 bases; nucleotides not matched to a gene: 6. CDR3 length: 14 amino acids. The germline gives CDR1 MNHNS, CDR2 SASEGT. CDR3 residues: CASSLAGDGDTQYF. DNA for the CDR3: TGTGCCAGCAGTTTAGCGGGAGATGGGGATACGCAGTATTTT.

V usage is TRBV14 and J usage is TRBJ2-3; D unclear. Germline V gives CDR1 SGHDN, CDR2 FVKESK. This CDR3 spans 15 amino acids. Trimming took off 1 base at V and 2 bases at J, with 10 bases between the two ends. The CDR3 region has the DNA TGTGCCAGCAGCCAAGGAACCACGGTCACAGATACGCAGTATTTT. It yields the protein CASSQGTTVTDTQYF.

The chain is built from TRBV11-2 and TRBJ2-2; maybe TRBD1 (6 bases). Trimming took 0 bases from V and 5 from J, leaving 22 bases between them. The CDR3 length is 19 residues. In germline, CDR1 is SGHAT, CDR2 FQNNGV. The CDR3 reads CASSLDISFRGIETGELFF. The CDR3 DNA sequence: TGTGCCAGCAGCTTAGATATATCTTTTAGGGGGATCGAGACCGGGGAGCTGTTTTTT.

This clone was observed once. V gene TRBV28 combines with J gene TRBJ1-4; D not resolved. The CDR3 is made up of 13 amino acids. From germline, CDR1 is MDHEN and CDR2 SYDVKM. V lost 5 bases and J lost 7, with 11 bases in between. CDR3 residues: CASSPPSVEKLFF. CDR3 nucleotides: TGTGCCAGCAGTCCACCCTCGGTTGAAAAACTGTTTTTT.

This sequence joins TRBV6-1 and TRBJ2-5; no clear D. Germline CDR1 MNHNS, CDR2 SASEGT. V gave up 3 bases and J gave up 1 base, with 9 bases separating them. The CDR3 runs to 14 residues. CDR3: CASSDPVAQETQYF. CDR3 nucleotide sequence: TGTGCCAGCAGTGACCCCGTGGCCCAAGAGACCCAGTACTTC.

The chain combines TRBV7-9 with TRBJ2-7, with 8 bases identical to TRBD2. This CDR3 is 16 amino acids long. Germline CDR1 reads SEHNR; CDR2 reads FQNEAQ (reference sequence). The V and J ends lost 4 bases and 0 bases, in that order; junction bases with no gene match: 8. The CDR3: CASSSPLSGSSYEQYF. In DNA, the CDR3 is TGTGCCAGCAGCTCACCCTTGAGCGGGAGCTCCTACGAGCAGTACTTC.

This clone was recorded many times. This rearrangement joins TRBV11-2 to TRBJ2-7; 7 bases align to TRBD1. V trimming: 5 bases; J trimming: 4 bases; junction bases outside the gene matches: 5. Germline lookup yields CDR1 SGHAT and CDR2 FQNNGV. The CDR3 has 13 amino acids. The CDR3 DNA sequence: TGTGCCAGCAGCGGGACAGCAAAGTACGAGCAGTACGTC. Encoded protein: CASSGTAKYEQYV.

This clone was recorded only once. This chain joins TRBV12-2 and TRBJ2-7; the table gives TRBD2 as D, unverified against the DNA. TRBV12-2 represents a pseudogene. The CDR3 extends over 18 amino acids. This CDR3 is CASRLGPSGRAQKYEQYF. DNA of the CDR3: TGTGCAAGTCGCTTAGGGCCTAGCGGGAGGGCCCAAAAGTACGAGCAGTACTTC.

V usage is TRBV15 and J usage is TRBJ2-1; 7 nucleotides agree with TRBD2. In germline, CDR1 is LNHNV, CDR2 YYDKDF (reference sequence). The CDR3 covers 16 residues. Trimming took 0 bases from V and 7 from J; bases not matched to a gene: 9. The CDR3 nucleotides are TGTGCCACCAGCAGAGATCAGCGGGAAATGGGTAATGAGCAGTTCTTC. Protein product: CATSRDQREMGNEQFF.

In regard to this clone: This same CDR3 is encoded by further DNA sequences in the sample. V is TRBV28 and J is TRBJ2-5, with D tentatively TRBD2 (7 bases). The CDR3 has 13 residues. Germline-derived CDR1 and CDR2 are MDHEN and SYDVKM. The V and J ends lost 3 bases and 4 bases respectively, with 9 bases between them. CDR3 amino acids: CASSLGGRETQYF. CDR3 in DNA: TGTGCCAGCAGTTTGGGGGGGCGAGAGACCCAGTACTTC.

The J gene is TRBJ1-2, the V gene TRBV28; the match to TRBD1 covers 7 bases. The CDR3 consists of 13 residues. Trimming took 9 bases from V and 6 from J; bases not matched to a gene: 10. Germline CDR1 reads MDHEN; CDR2 reads SYDVKM. CDR3: CASTRGQIDGYTF. For the CDR3, the DNA is TGTGCCAGTACCCGGGGACAGATAGATGGCTACACCTTC.

The chain carries TRBV2 and TRBJ2-5; no clear D. The CDR3 is 14 amino acids. Between the trimmed V and J ends, which lost 4 bases and 1 base, there was a span of 10 bases. In germline, CDR1 is SNHLY, CDR2 FYNNEI. The CDR3 DNA sequence: TGTGCCAGCAGTGGCAGGCACCCCCAAGAGACCCAGTACTTC. Translated, it gives CASSGRHPQETQYF.

This clone came up once. The V gene is TRBV7-6, the J gene TRBJ2-3; 14 bases line up with TRBD2. Germline V lookup: CDR1 SGHVS, CDR2 FNYEAQ. This CDR3 is 19 amino acids long. The junction had 14 bases not matched to a gene; V was cut back by 5 bases and J by 4 bases. The CDR3 sequence: CASSRRTRLAGGPSDTQYF. The CDR3 region has the DNA TGTGCCAGCAGCCGTAGAACCCGACTAGCGGGAGGGCCTTCAGATACGCAGTATTTT.

This clone has a count of ten or more. The chain links TRBV6-5 to TRBJ1-2; tentatively, D is TRBD1 (6 bases). Germline V lookup: CDR1 MNHEY, CDR2 SVGAGI. V was clipped by 2 bases and J by 2 bases, with 15 bases between them. The CDR3 consists of 16 residues. The chain's CDR3 is CASSYDRSQGNYGYTF. The DNA of the CDR3 is TGTGCCAGCAGTTACGATAGGAGTCAGGGGAACTATGGCTACACCTTC.

V gene TRBV19 combines with J gene TRBJ2-1; 10 bases agree with TRBD1. V gave up 2 bases and J gave up 7 bases; unmatched junction bases: 2. Germline lookup yields CDR1 LNHDA and CDR2 SQIVND (reference sequence). The CDR3 length is 14 residues. CDR3 sequence reads: CASSIPGQGNEQFF. Here the CDR3 DNA reads TGTGCCAGTAGTATACCGGGACAGGGGAATGAGCAGTTCTTC.

In its sample, this clone was seen a few times. The V gene is TRBV6-5, the J gene TRBJ1-1; D not resolved. Germline V CDR1 and CDR2: MNHEY, SVGAGI. The CDR3 length is 14 residues. Trimming shortened V by 2 bases and J by 5 bases, and 12 bases separated the two germline ends. CDR3 in DNA: TGTGCCAGCAGTTACACGAGAGCTAAGACTGAAGCTTTCTTT. Protein product: CASSYTRAKTEAFF.

The V and J genes are TRBV4-2 and TRBJ2-1; 8 nucleotides line up with TRBD2. The CDR3 has 14 residues. V lost 6 bases and J lost 4; bases outside the gene matches: 5. Germline CDR1 LGHNA, CDR2 YNFKEQ. Here the CDR3 reads CASSGTRPYNEQFF. CDR3 nucleotides: TGTGCCAGCAGTGGGACTAGGCCTTACAATGAGCAGTTCTTC.

The rearrangement uses TRBV7-9 and TRBJ1-1; 7 bases line up with TRBD1. V shed 5 bases and J 1 base; nucleotides not matched to a gene: 4. CDR3 length: 14 amino acids. Germline V gene data show CDR1 as SEHNR and CDR2 as FQNEAQ (reference sequence). The CDR3 bases are TGTGCCAGCAGCCTACAGGGGTGGAACACTGAAGCTTTCTTT. This gives the protein CASSLQGWNTEAFF.

This clone has more than one count but fewer than ten. The chain recombines TRBV7-9 with TRBJ1-1; tentative D call: TRBD1 (5 bases). The CDR3 is 15 amino acids. The V end lost 3 bases, the J end lost 9 bases, and 20 bases lay between the germline ends. Germline V gene data show CDR1 as SEHNR and CDR2 as FQNEAQ (reference sequence). The CDR3 here is CASSLGFTGEYQAFF. The CDR3 DNA sequence: TGTGCCAGCAGCTTGGGTTTTACGGGGGAATATCAAGCTTTCTTT.

The V call is TRBV14, the J call TRBJ2-1; D is undetermined. The V end lost 0 bases, the J end lost 4 bases, and 13 bases lay between the germline ends. Germline V gene lookup returns CDR1 SGHDN and CDR2 FVKESK. CDR3 length: 16 amino acids. The CDR3, as DNA: TGTGCCAGCAGCCAAGATCAGGCACCGGTATACAATGAGCAGTTCTTC. Amino acid sequence: CASSQDQAPVYNEQFF.

This clone turned up a few times. The gene calls are TRBV6-1 and TRBJ2-7; TRBD1 matches at 11 bases. CDR3 length: 14 residues. CDR1 is MNHNS, CDR2 SASEGT, per germline. V lost 3 bases to trimming and J lost 7 bases; unmatched junction nucleotides: 5. The CDR3 nucleotides are TGTGCCAGCAGTGAGGGGACAGGGGGTGGGGAGCAGTACGTC. Amino acid sequence: CASSEGTGGGEQYV.

The V and J genes are TRBV28 and TRBJ2-5; perhaps TRBD2 as D (6 bases). The CDR3 sequence is 12 residues long. Trimming removed 9 bases from V and 2 bases from J, with 10 bases in between. Germline V gene data show CDR1 as MDHEN and CDR2 as SYDVKM. CDR3 DNA sequence: TGTGCCAGTGGTAGCGGACAAGAGACCCAGTACTTC. Protein sequence: CASGSGQETQYF.

The chain combines TRBV5-1 with TRBJ2-2, with a possible D match to TRBD1 (6 bases). V lost 3 bases and J lost 8, with 11 bases in between. From germline, CDR1 is SGHRS and CDR2 YFSETQ. The length of the CDR3 is 13 residues. The CDR3 DNA reads TGCGCCAGCAGCTGGGACAAGAGGGGGGAGCTGTTTTTT. This codes for CASSWDKRGELFF.

This clone was found a few times. The V gene is TRBV28, the J gene TRBJ2-4; 10 bases align to TRBD2. V gave up 5 bases and J gave up 0 bases; unmatched junction bases: 16. CDR1 and CDR2 (germline): MDHEN, SYDVKM. The length of the CDR3 is 20 residues. Here the CDR3 reads CASSHPNRLSGRLAKNIQYF. DNA for the CDR3: TGTGCCAGCAGTCACCCTAATCGCCTTAGCGGGAGGTTAGCCAAAAACATTCAGTACTTC.

The chain recombines TRBV7-3 with TRBJ2-7; possibly TRBD2 for D (5 bases). This CDR3 region has 15 residues. Germline CDR1 reads SGHTA; CDR2 reads FQGTGA. The V and J ends lost 5 bases and 3 bases respectively, with 17 bases between them. CDR3 region: CASSLRGGEVYEQYF. In nucleotides, the CDR3 is TGTGCCAGCAGCCTCCGCGGAGGAGAGGTCTACGAGCAGTACTTC.

The genes are TRBV10-3 and TRBJ1-2; 10 bases fit TRBD1. There are 15 residues in the CDR3. Germline V lookup: CDR1 ENHRY, CDR2 SYGVKD. The J segment lost 4 bases and the V segment lost 6 bases, leaving 8 bases of the junction unmatched. The CDR3 loop is CAISDGTGELYGYTF. CDR3 nucleotides: TGTGCCATCAGCGACGGGACAGGGGAACTCTATGGCTACACCTTC.

J is TRBJ1-2 and V is TRBV30; possible D gene TRBD1, 6 bases. Germline CDR1 reads GTSNPN; CDR2 reads SVGIG (reference sequence). V was shortened by 2 bases and J by 7 bases, with 17 bases between the two germline ends. The CDR3 totals 14 residues. This CDR3 is CAWSQSRGGVGYTF. For the CDR3, the DNA is TGTGCCTGGAGTCAATCGAGGGGGGGCGTTGGCTACACCTTC.